This TCR beta chain was captured by sequencing in a study of T cells in Graves' hyperthyroidism and ophthalmopathy (dated by TCRdb to between 2018 and 2021). In terms of the full investigation: To identify distinguishing TCR V-J signatures, a discovery cohort of about 100 patients was used, comprising some 45 with Graves' ophthalmopathy and around 57 with stable Graves' hyperthyroidism. Prospective prediction of ophthalmopathy was tested in an independent validation cohort of 18 to 20 hyperthyroidism patients and 17 patients who later progressed to ophthalmopathy. The 95 to 100 discovery patients were divided at random into training and test sets in a 7:3 ratio. In about 6 Graves' hyperthyroidism patients, the study also compared T-cell repertoires from thyroid tissue with T-cell repertoires from blood. After sampling, hyperthyroidism patients received methimazole starting at 30 mg daily, and ophthalmopathy patients received high-dose intravenous methylprednisolone. TCR Vbeta CDR3 sequencing of roughly 140 peripheral blood samples (43 ophthalmopathy, 70 to 85 hyperthyroidism and roughly 17 progressor patients) is reported in the paper. What the work shows at the level of the full study, not this receptor alone: In validation, the model predicted progression to ophthalmopathy with approximately 71% sensitivity and over 72% specificity, a median of about 6.7 months before onset. Blood samples also contained most of the expanded thyroid clonotypes (frequency above 0.001), which suggests that blood repertoires may reflect thyroid immune responses. Sample size was not statistically predetermined, and blinding of investigators to group allocation was not performed. A model built on a 13 V-J signature distinguished ophthalmopathy from stable hyperthyroidism, reaching 85% to 90% sensitivity and about 81% specificity in cross-validation and 80%/75% in testing.

Stable Graves' hyperthyroidism was defined as no progression to ophthalmopathy during 18 months of follow-up. Hyperthyroidism patients were newly diagnosed, with disease duration under 2 months, and aged 18 to 65 years. Exclusion was applied to patients with uncontrolled infections, other autoimmune diseases, pregnancy or lactation. Clinical symptoms, serum thyroxine and TRAb, thyroid ultrasound, and orbital computed tomography formed the basis for the diagnoses. Trizol reagent was used to extract total RNA, and RNA quality was then checked on an Agilent 2100 Bioanalyzer. The TCR beta CDR3 regions were amplified from RNA transcripts. The first round of RT-PCR for the TCR CDR3 was performed with the HTBI primer set and the Qiagen OneStep RT-PCR kit. Libraries were constructed in a second round of multiplex PCR, after which size selection and purification were carried out. Paired-end sequencing of the libraries was performed with 100 bp reads on an Illumina HiSeq2000. The authors processed their data as follows. Raw data were processed with SOAPnuke, discarding reads with adapters, uncalled bases, mean Phred below 15, or no exact constant-primer or identifier match. High-quality paired reads were merged with COPE v1.2.5, and unique nucleotide sequences were defined as clonotypes. Clonotypes were aligned to IMGT TRBV, TRBD and TRBJ reference segments using MiTCR v1.1. The analysis included only V-J combinations with a frequency above 0.0001, which together covered over 98% of the repertoires. A TCS score was defined as the ratio between F50 (clonal expansion) and ExV (chaos), using BLOSUM62-based TCRdist between CDR3 peptides within each V-J. Welch's t-statistics and random forest reduced around 520 V-J features to 13, which were used in a naive Bayes classifier (R e1071). The public reads were quality trimmed at Q25 with fastp and then assembled into clones with MiXCR by TCRdb, keeping productive beta chains. Rows with a matching CDR3 protein are joined into one entry that keeps the most common DNA and genes. Clone size and V and J calls follow TCRdb, not the original study. This sample comprises approximately 560,000 distinct CDR3 sequences, 46% of them detected only once. The top ten hold 6.5% to 9% of the sample.

This clonotype has ten or more counts. Its binding antigen is unknown. There are no base qualities to consult, and no much larger clone falls within one base. V and J lose 4 bases and 2 bases, and a span of 8 bases separates them. The CDR3 starts with the cysteine, ends with the phenylalanine, and has 14 residues. CDR3 DNA only is kept here, 42 bases in frame from base 1. CDR1 SEHNR and CDR2 FQNEAQ are derived from the germline V gene (reference sequence). The TCR originated in a young woman with Graves' hyperthyroidism. Donor details come from another sample of the same person, matched by shared clones. The rearranged segments are TRBV7-9 and TRBJ1-4, and possibly TRBD1, on 6 matching bases. Material: peripheral blood or thyroid tissue (not recorded which). The CDR3 in this case is CASSWDTTNEKLFF. The sequenced DNA: TGTGCCAGCAGCTGGGACACGACTAATGAAAAACTGTTTTTT. With all but the CDR3 taken from the reference TRBV7-9 and TRBJ1-4 genes, the full variable domain is: DTGVSQNPRHKITKRGQNVTFRCDPISEHNRLYWYRQTLGQGPEFLTYFQNEAQLEKSRLLSDRFSAERPKGSFSTLEIQRTEQGDSAMYLCASSWDTTNEKLFFGSGTQLSVL.